One sample yielded the 10 T cell receptor beta chains listed below, sequenced in a study of graft-versus-host responses after intestinal transplantation. Here immunoSEQ multiplex PCR was the method, and the copy in TCRdb shows in-frame clones only, minus some. The sample has around 25,000 clones, approximately 94% seen once. This sample comprised PBMCs, obtained 156 days after intestinal transplant. The receptors come from a human patient who received an intestinal transplant, so some T cells may come from the graft donor.

The rearrangement joins TRBV14 to TRBJ2-5; possibly TRBD2 for D (5 bases). With 4 bases removed from V and 4 bases from J, the gap between germline ends came to 19 bases. Germline V gene data show CDR1 as SGHDN and CDR2 as FVKESK. This CDR3 is 16 amino acids long. CDR3 sequence reads: CASSRRFQRTAETQYF. DNA for the CDR3: TGTGCCAGCAGCCGGAGGTTCCAGCGAACGGCAGAGACCCAGTACTTC. Supplemented by reference TRBV14 and TRBJ2-5, the full variable domain reads EAGVTQFPSHSVIEKGQTVTLRCDPISGHDNLYWYRRVMGKEIKFLLHFVKESKQDESGMPNNRFLAERTGGTYSTLKVQPAELEDSGVYFCASSRRFQRTAETQYFGPGTRLLVL.

The chain uses TRBV29-1 and TRBJ2-7, with unresolved D. This CDR3 is 13 amino acids long. Germline CDR1 is SQVTM and CDR2 is ANQGSEA. Trimming shortened V by 4 bases and J by 7 bases, and 17 bases separated the two germline ends. This chain's CDR3 is CSVVKTAVGEQYF. The CDR3 bases are TGCAGCGTTGTTAAGACGGCAGTAGGGGAGCAGTACTTC.

The CDR3 loop is CASSYSGAPYEQYF. Written as DNA, the CDR3 is TGTGCCAGCAGTTACTCCGGGGCCCCCTACGAGCAGTACTTC. The V call is TRBV6-6, the J call TRBJ2-7; D possibly uses TRBD1 or TRBD2 (5 bases each). This CDR3 has 14 amino acids. CDR1 and CDR2 from the germline V gene are MNHNY and SVGAGI (reference sequence). Deletions cut 0 bases from V and 2 bases from J, with 8 bases between.

Comment on this clone: Other DNA variants within this sample encode the same CDR3. The chain employs TRBV7-9 and TRBJ2-7; 8 nucleotides match TRBD2. The CDR3 length is 16 residues. V gave up 2 bases and J gave up 2 bases; unmatched junction bases: 8. Germline CDR1 reads SEHNR; CDR2 reads FQNEAQ (reference sequence). CDR3 bases: TGTGCCAGCAGCTTAAATTTTCCAGCGGGAGCCTACGAGCAGTACTTC. Amino acid sequence: CASSLNFPAGAYEQYF.

The chain is built from TRBV6-5 and TRBJ1-1, with 9 bases that match TRBD1. CDR3 length: 15 residues. V lost 6 bases and J lost 4; bases outside the gene matches: 9. The germline gives CDR1 MNHEY, CDR2 SVGAGI. The CDR3 loop is CASREQTGGGTEAFF. In DNA, the CDR3 is TGTGCCAGCAGAGAACAGACAGGGGGTGGCACTGAAGCTTTCTTT.

J is TRBJ2-2 and V is TRBV5-6, with D possibly matching TRBD2 (6 bases). This CDR3 has 15 amino acids. Trimming took 1 base from V and 4 from J, leaving 11 bases between them. Per germline, CDR1 SGHDT and CDR2 YYEEEE. The chain's CDR3 is CASSLPGEGTGELFF. The CDR3 DNA sequence: TGTGCCAGCAGCTTGCCGGGAGAGGGCACCGGGGAGCTGTTTTTT.

In this sample, this clone turned up once. V is TRBV5-1 and J is TRBJ1-2; D gene uncertain. This CDR3 has 15 residues. The germline gives CDR1 SGHRS, CDR2 YFSETQ. The ends were cut back, 3 bases at V and 0 bases at J, with 12 bases in the middle. The CDR3 region is CASSSQDAANYGYTF. The CDR3 nucleotides read TGCGCCAGCAGCTCGCAGGACGCAGCTAACTATGGCTACACCTTC. The full variable domain, its missing parts supplied by reference TRBV5-1 and TRBJ1-2, is KAGVTQTPRYLIKTRGQQVTLSCSPISGHRSVSWYQQTPGQGLQFLFEYFSETQRNKGNFPGRFSGRQFSNSRSEMNVSTLELGDSALYLCASSSQDAANYGYTFGSGTRLTVV.

The rearrangement joins TRBV4-3 to TRBJ1-1, with D tentatively TRBD1 (5 bases). The CDR3 totals 13 residues. Looked up from germline, CDR1 is LGHNA and CDR2 is YSLEER. Trimming took off 1 base at V and 5 bases at J, with 8 bases between the two ends. CDR3 nucleotide sequence: TGCGCCAGCAGCCAAGTTGGGGGGACTGAAGCTTTCTTT. Protein product: CASSQVGGTEAFF.

The chain uses TRBV27 and TRBJ2-7; D unclear. Germline V gene sequence: CDR1 MNHEY, CDR2 SMNVEV (reference sequence). The CDR3 sequence is 13 residues long. Trimming left V 6 bases short and J 1 base short, with 10 bases between. For the CDR3, the DNA is TGTGCCAGCAGGGACCGCGATTCCTACGAGCAGTACTTC. Amino acid sequence: CASRDRDSYEQYF.

This clone was detected only a few times. The V gene is TRBV2, the J gene TRBJ1-1; D possibly corresponds to TRBD1 (6 bases). Germline lookup yields CDR1 SNHLY and CDR2 FYNNEI. V was clipped by 9 bases and J by 0 bases, with 20 bases between them. This CDR3 has 16 residues. Here the CDR3 DNA reads TGTGCCAGTCCTCCTGACAGGCGAGTAATGAACACTGAAGCTTTCTTT. Protein product: CASPPDRRVMNTEAFF.